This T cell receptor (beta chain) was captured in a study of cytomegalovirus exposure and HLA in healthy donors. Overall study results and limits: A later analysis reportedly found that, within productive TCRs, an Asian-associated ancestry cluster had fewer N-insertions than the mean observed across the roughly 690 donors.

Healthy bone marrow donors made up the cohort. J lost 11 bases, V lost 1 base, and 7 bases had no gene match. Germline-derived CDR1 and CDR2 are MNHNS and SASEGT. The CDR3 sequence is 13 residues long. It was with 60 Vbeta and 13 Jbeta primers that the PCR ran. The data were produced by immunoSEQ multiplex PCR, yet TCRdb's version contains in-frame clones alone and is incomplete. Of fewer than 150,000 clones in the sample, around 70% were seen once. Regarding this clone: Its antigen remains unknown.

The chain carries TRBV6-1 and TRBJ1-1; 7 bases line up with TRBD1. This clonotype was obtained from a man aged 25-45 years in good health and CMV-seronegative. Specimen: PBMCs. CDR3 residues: CASSEVDRHNAFF. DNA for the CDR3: TGTGCCAGCAGTGAAGTGGACAGGCATAATGCTTTCTTT.